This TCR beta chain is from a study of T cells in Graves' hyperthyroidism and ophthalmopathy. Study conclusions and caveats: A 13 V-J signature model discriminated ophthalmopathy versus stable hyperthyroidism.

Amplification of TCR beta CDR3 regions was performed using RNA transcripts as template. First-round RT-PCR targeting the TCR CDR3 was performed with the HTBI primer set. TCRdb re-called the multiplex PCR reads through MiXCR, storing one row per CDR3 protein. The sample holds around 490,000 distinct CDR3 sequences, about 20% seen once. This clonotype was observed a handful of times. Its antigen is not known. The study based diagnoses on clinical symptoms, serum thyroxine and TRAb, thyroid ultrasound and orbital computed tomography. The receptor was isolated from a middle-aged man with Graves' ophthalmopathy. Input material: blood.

The DNA for the CDR3 is TGTGCCAGCAGTCTGGCGACAGGGAGGAATGAGCAGTTCTTC. It yields the protein CASSLATGRNEQFF. The rearrangement uses TRBV27 and TRBJ2-1; D may be TRBD1 (7 bases). The CDR3 has 14 amino acids. Trimming shortened V by 5 bases and J by 7 bases, and 15 bases separated the two germline ends. Germline CDR1 MNHEY, CDR2 SMNVEV (reference sequence).